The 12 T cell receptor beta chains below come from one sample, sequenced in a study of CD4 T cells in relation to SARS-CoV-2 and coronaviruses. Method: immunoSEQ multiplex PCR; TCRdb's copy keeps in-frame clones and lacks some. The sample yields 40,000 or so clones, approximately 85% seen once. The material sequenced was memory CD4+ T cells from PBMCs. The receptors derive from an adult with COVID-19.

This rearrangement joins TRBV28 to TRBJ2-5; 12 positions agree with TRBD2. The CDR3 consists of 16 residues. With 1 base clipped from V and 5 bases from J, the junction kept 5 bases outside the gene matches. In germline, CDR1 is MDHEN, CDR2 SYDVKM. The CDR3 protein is CASSLSLAGGRETQYF. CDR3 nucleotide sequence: TGTGCCAGCAGTTTATCGCTAGCGGGAGGGCGGGAGACCCAGTACTTC.

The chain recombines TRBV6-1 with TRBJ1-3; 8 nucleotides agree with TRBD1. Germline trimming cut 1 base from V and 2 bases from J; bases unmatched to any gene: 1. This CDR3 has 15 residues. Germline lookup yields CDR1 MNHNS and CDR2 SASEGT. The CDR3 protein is CASSEEDRAGNTIYF. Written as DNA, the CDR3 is TGTGCCAGCAGTGAAGAGGACAGGGCTGGAAACACCATATATTTT.

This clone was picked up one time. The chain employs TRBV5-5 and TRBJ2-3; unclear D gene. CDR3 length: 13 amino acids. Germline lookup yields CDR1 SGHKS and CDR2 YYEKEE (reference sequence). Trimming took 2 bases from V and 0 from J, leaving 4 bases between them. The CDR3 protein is CASSFRSTDTQYF. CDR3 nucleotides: TGTGCCAGCAGCTTCCGAAGCACAGATACGCAGTATTTT. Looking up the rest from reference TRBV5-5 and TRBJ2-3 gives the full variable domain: DAGVTQSPTHLIKTRGQQVTLRCSPISGHKSVSWYQQVLGQGPQFIFQYYEKEERGRGNFPDRFSARQFPNYSSELNVNALLLGDSALYLCASSFRSTDTQYFGPGTRLTVL.

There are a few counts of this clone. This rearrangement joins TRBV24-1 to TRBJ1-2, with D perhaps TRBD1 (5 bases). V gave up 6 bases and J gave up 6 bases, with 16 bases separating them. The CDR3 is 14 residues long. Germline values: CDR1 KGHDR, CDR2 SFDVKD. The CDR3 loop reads CATSPQEGRDGYTF. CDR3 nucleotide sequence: TGTGCCACCAGTCCCCAAGAGGGGAGGGATGGCTACACCTTC.

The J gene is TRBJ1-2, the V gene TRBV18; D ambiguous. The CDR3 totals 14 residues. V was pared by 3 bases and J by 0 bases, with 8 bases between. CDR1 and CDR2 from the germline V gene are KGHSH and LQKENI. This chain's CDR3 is CASSPTGANYGYTF. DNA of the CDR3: TGTGCCAGCTCACCGACGGGAGCTAACTATGGCTACACCTTC. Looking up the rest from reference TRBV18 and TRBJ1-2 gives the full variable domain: NAGVMQNPRHLVRRRGQEARLRCSPMKGHSHVYWYRQLPEEGLKFMVYLQKENIIDESGMPKERFSAEFPKEGPSILRIQQVVRGDSAAYFCASSPTGANYGYTFGSGTRLTVV.

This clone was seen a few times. CDR3 residues: CSARDVTNTF. CDR3 sequence (DNA): TGCAGTGCTAGAGATGTCACGAACACCTTC. The genes are TRBV20-1 and TRBJ1-2, with no clear D. This CDR3 comprises 10 residues. V was trimmed by 0 bases and J by 12 bases, leaving 8 bases between them. Germline V gives CDR1 DFQATT, CDR2 SNEGSKA (reference sequence).

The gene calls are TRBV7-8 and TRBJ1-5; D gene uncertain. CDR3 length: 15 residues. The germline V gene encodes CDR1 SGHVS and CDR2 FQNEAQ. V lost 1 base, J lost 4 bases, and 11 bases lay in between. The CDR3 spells CASSLGSSGNQPQHF. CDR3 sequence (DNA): TGTGCCAGCAGCTTAGGATCCTCCGGGAATCAGCCCCAGCATTTT.

Here the CDR3 DNA reads TGTGCCAGCAGTCAGGGCTTCGCGGAACAGCCCCAGCATTTT. Translation: CASSQGFAEQPQHF. The rearrangement joins TRBV6-5 to TRBJ1-5, with D possibly TRBD1 on 5 matching bases. Trimming stripped 5 bases from V and 7 bases from J, with 15 bases between. The CDR3 is 14 amino acids. In germline, CDR1 is MNHEY, CDR2 SVGAGI.

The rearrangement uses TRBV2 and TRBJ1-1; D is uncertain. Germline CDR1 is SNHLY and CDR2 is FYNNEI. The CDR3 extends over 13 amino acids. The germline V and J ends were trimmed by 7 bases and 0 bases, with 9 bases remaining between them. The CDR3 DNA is TGTGCCAGCAATTGGCAGATGAACACTGAAGCTTTCTTT. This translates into CASNWQMNTEAFF.

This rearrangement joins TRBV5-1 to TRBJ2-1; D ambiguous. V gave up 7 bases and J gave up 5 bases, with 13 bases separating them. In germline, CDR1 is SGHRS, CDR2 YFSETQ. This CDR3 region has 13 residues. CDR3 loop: CASSVQRDNEQFF. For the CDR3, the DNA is TGCGCCAGCTCAGTCCAAAGGGACAATGAGCAGTTCTTC. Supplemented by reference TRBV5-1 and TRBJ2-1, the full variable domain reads KAGVTQTPRYLIKTRGQQVTLSCSPISGHRSVSWYQQTPGQGLQFLFEYFSETQRNKGNFPGRFSGRQFSNSRSEMNVSTLELGDSALYLCASSVQRDNEQFFGPGTRLTVL.

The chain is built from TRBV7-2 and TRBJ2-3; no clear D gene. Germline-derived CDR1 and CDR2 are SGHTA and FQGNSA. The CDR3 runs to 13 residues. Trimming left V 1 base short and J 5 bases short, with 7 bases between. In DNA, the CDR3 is TGTGCCAGCAGCTTAGGGCGACTAGATACGCAGTATTTT. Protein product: CASSLGRLDTQYF.

CDR3 in amino acids: CASSIDPRGAGANVLTF. The DNA for the CDR3 is TGTGCCAGTAGTATAGATCCCAGGGGAGCCGGGGCCAACGTCCTGACTTTC. J is TRBJ2-6 and V is TRBV19, with D tentatively TRBD1 (6 bases). This CDR3 comprises 17 residues. The V end was cut by 0 bases, the J end by 4 bases, with 13 bases between. Germline assignment: CDR1 LNHDA and CDR2 SQIVND (reference sequence).